The present T cell receptor beta chain was sequenced within a study of T-cell memory formation after mild COVID-19 (dated by TCRdb to the early 2020s). In terms of the full investigation: TCR sequence clusters from the two donors were found to be largely donor specific. Longitudinal TCRalpha and TCRbeta repertoire sequencing tracked T-cell clones expanding and contracting after mild COVID-19 in a couple of donors. Two young, previously healthy adult volunteers, one female and one male, were included in the cohort.

Points the paper makes about the study in general: Some responding clones were detected in pre-infection memory, which suggested that pre-existing cross-reactive memory T cells had joined the SARS-CoV-2 response. Contracting CD4+ clones were located mainly in the CM and EM memory subsets, whereas CD8+ clones were found to be enriched in EMRA. Whether the second-wave clones peaking on day 37 were SARS-CoV-2 specific was not confirmed. From day 15 to 85, contracting clones showed balanced CD4/CD8 phenotypes, whereas a second wave of clones that expanded from day 15 to 37 leaned towards CD4+. Only two mild cases were covered by the study, and larger cohorts that include severe cases with pre-infection samples were considered necessary.

As regards this clonotype: The antigen this receptor binds is unknown. Base qualities are not at hand, and no much larger clone is one base apart.

PBMCs were isolated by Ficoll-Paque density gradient centrifugation. The junction shows trimming of 7 bases on V and 3 bases on J, plus 16 bases between the germline ends. The germline V gene encodes CDR1 LNHDA and CDR2 SQIVND (reference sequence). The CDR3 starts with the cysteine, ends with the phenylalanine, and has 15 residues. The DNA shown is the 45-base CDR3, in frame from base 1. Instrument on record: Illumina NovaSeq 6000. TCRalpha and TCRbeta cDNA libraries were built by 5'RACE with constant-segment primers, adding sample barcodes and unique molecular identifiers. Trizol reagent was used to extract RNA from every sample. Amplification of the libraries took two PCR steps, and the second step added a second sample barcode plus Illumina TruSeq adapters. Sequencing of the libraries was done on an Illumina NovaSeq, producing 2 x 150 bp paired-end reads. The source study handled its data this way. Reads were demultiplexed and collapsed into UMI-guided consensus sequences with migec v1.2.7. Using mixcr v2.1.11, UMI consensuses were aligned to TRA and TRB V and J templates and then assembled into clonotypes. Clonotypes were classified as expanded or contracted when called significant by both edgeR and NoisET, with noise models trained on biological replicates. edgeR calls used a false discovery rate-adjusted p below 0.01 and a log2 fold-change threshold of 1. As an exploratory analysis of dynamics, max-normalized trajectories of the 1000 most abundant clonotypes were examined by PCA with hierarchical clustering. Separately sequenced CD4+ and CD8+ repertoires were used to assign the CD4 or CD8 phenotype of responding clones. TCRdb reanalyzed the raw reads on its own, using fastp at Q25 for trimming and MiXCR for clone calling, and kept in-frame beta chains. Records with the same CDR3 protein are collapsed into one entry carrying the most frequent genes and DNA. The V and J calls were not made by the authors but by TCRdb's processing. In all, the sample holds approximately 500,000 distinct CDR3 sequences, and 20% to 25% of those were seen once. Roughly an eighth of the sample lies in the top ten.

The sample comprised PBMCs or a T cell subset sorted from them (not recorded which). The chain employs TRBV19 and TRBJ1-5, with the D segment identity uncertain. This TCR was sampled from an adult woman who had mild COVID-19 (a few samples of this study predate the infection). The sample titles of this study are shuffled in the database, so cell type and time point are left out; the donor was told from shared clones. The CDR3 protein sequence reads: CASTPTGNPNQPQHF. The sequenced DNA is TGTGCCAGTACCCCGACCGGGAACCCCAATCAGCCCCAGCATTTT.